This TCR beta chain was documented in a study of T cell changes during pregnancy in multiple sclerosis. This CDR3 region has 15 residues. Germline CDR1 reads SGHTA; CDR2 reads FQGNSA. Deletions cut 4 bases from V and 12 bases from J, with 24 bases between. Data came from immunoSEQ multiplex PCR; TCRdb stores just in-frame clones and leaves some out. The table includes some 81,000 clones, approximately 94% detected once. This clonotype was sampled from a female donor in good health, enrolled as a control in a pregnancy study. The chain couples TRBV7-2 to TRBJ1-1; D possibly corresponds to TRBD1 (5 bases). Material: peripheral blood, obtained after pregnancy. The CDR3 coding sequence is TGTGCCAGCAGCTCCAGCAGGGATGTATCTTATTTTCCTTTCTTT. It encodes CASSSSRDVSYFPFF.